This TCR beta chain was sequenced during a study of blood T cells in healthy people across ages. Whole-study results and caveats: For the donors, CMV status was unknown and possibly confounded expanded clonotype changes.

Worth noting for this clonotype: What it binds is not known.

Germline V gene lookup returns CDR1 MNHEY and CDR2 SVGAGI. The CDR3 contains 13 residues. Sample donors were healthy Caucasian individuals that came from Russia, aged about 6 to 95. With a J-beta primer mix and a sample-barcoded 5' primer, a second PCR ran roughly 7 to 11 cycles. TCRdb re-analysed the 5' RACE reads in MiXCR, keeping a single row per CDR3 protein. The table includes 780,000 or so distinct CDR3 sequences, more than 20% detected once. This same sample was also part of a study on T cells of mothers and their children.

The chain has TRBV6-5 and TRBJ2-5; no clear D. TRBJ2-1 explains the end of the DNA better; the J call may be wrong. The receptor was isolated from a boy younger than 18 in good health. The specimen was blood. CDR3 nucleotides: TGTGCCAGCAGTTACTCGAAATCCAATGAGCAGTTCTTC. It is translated as CASSYSKSNEQFF.